The 21 T cell receptor beta chains in this list originate from one sample, sequenced in a study of control samples from healthy donors and cancer patients. Assay: immunoSEQ multiplex PCR; the TCRdb copy retains only in-frame clones and omits some. The sample shows about 160,000 clones, around nine tenths of them seen only once. Sequencing input: blood. The source of these receptors is a man aged 25 to 45 in good health.

In regard to this clone: Other DNA sequences in this specimen translate into the identical CDR3. V gene TRBV20-1 combines with J gene TRBJ2-7, with 7 bases fitting TRBD1. Germline loops: CDR1 DFQATT, CDR2 SNEGSKA (reference sequence). The junction had 2 bases not matched to a gene; V was cut back by 6 bases and J by 3 bases. The CDR3 has 11 amino acids. As DNA, the CDR3 is TGCAGTGCAAGACAGGGCTACGAGCAGTACTTC. The encoded protein is CSARQGYEQYF.

V gene TRBV10-3 combines with J gene TRBJ1-1, with a possible D match to TRBD1 (5 bases). The germline V and J ends were trimmed by 7 bases and 1 base, with 10 bases remaining between them. The CDR3 length is 13 residues. Germline loops: CDR1 ENHRY, CDR2 SYGVKD. CDR3 region: CAINWGGNTEAFF. The DNA of the CDR3 is TGTGCCATCAACTGGGGGGGGAACACTGAAGCTTTCTTT.

This chain connects TRBV15 to TRBJ1-6; maybe TRBD1 (5 bases). V lost 0 bases, J lost 0 bases, and 18 bases lay in between. In germline, CDR1 is LNHNV, CDR2 YYDKDF (reference sequence). This CDR3 spans 20 amino acids. The CDR3 loop reads CATSRESLLSGSSYNSPLHF. CDR3 coding DNA: TGTGCCACCAGCAGAGAGTCCTTACTCTCAGGGAGCTCCTATAATTCACCCCTCCACTTT. Drawing the rest from reference TRBV15 and TRBJ1-6, the complete variable domain is DAMVIQNPRYQVTQFGKPVTLSCSQTLNHNVMYWYQQKSSQAPKLLFHYYDKDFNNEADTPDNFQSRRPNTSFCFLDIRSPGLGDTAMYLCATSRESLLSGSSYNSPLHFGNGTRLTVT.

This clone was seen only once. CDR3 residues: CSVHPGGVPLQETQYF. The DNA for the CDR3 is TGCAGCGTCCACCCCGGTGGGGTCCCGCTTCAAGAGACCCAGTACTTC. The J gene is TRBJ2-5, the V gene TRBV29-1; no clear D gene. This CDR3 is 16 amino acids long. Between the trimmed V and J ends, which lost 6 bases and 2 bases, there was a span of 22 bases. CDR1 is SQVTM, CDR2 ANQGSEA, per germline.

For the CDR3, the DNA is TGTGCCACCAGTGCCGGACAGAACAATCAGCCCCAGCATTTT. Residues: CATSAGQNNQPQHF. The genes are TRBV24-1 and TRBJ1-5; possible D gene TRBD1, 6 bases. Germline loops: CDR1 KGHDR, CDR2 SFDVKD. Trimming stripped 5 bases from V and 3 bases from J, with 10 bases between. The CDR3 runs to 14 residues.

The chain uses TRBV19 and TRBJ2-5; tentative D call: TRBD2 (6 bases). This CDR3 spans 11 amino acids. The ends were cut back, 8 bases at V and 5 bases at J, with 9 bases in the middle. Per the germline V gene, CDR1 is LNHDA and CDR2 is SQIVND (reference sequence). The CDR3 coding sequence is TGTGCCAGTCGGGAGCTGGAGACCCAGTACTTC. It codes for CASRELETQYF.

This chain uses TRBV12-3 or TRBV12-4 with TRBJ2-7; D might be TRBD2 (5 bases). This CDR3 is built from 13 residues. V lost 3 bases and J lost 7, with 13 bases in between. CDR3 sequence reads: CASSFDRTLEQYF. The DNA for the CDR3 is TGTGCCAGCAGTTTCGATAGGACTTTGGAGCAGTACTTC.

This clone was detected a few times. The CDR3 loop reads CASNRQADGELFF. In DNA form, the CDR3 reads TGTGCCAGTAACCGACAGGCCGACGGGGAGCTGTTTTTT. The chain uses TRBV5-5 and TRBJ2-2, with a weak D call TRBD1 (6 bases). The CDR3 loop spans 13 amino acids. The germline V gene encodes CDR1 SGHKS and CDR2 YYEKEE (reference sequence). V was trimmed by 8 bases and J by 7 bases, leaving 15 bases between them.

The V gene is TRBV24-1, the J gene TRBJ2-1; 10 bases fit TRBD2. This CDR3 is built from 15 residues. Trimming cost V 7 bases and J 5 bases; bases outside gene matches: 7. CDR1 and CDR2 from the germline V gene are KGHDR and SFDVKD. CDR3 bases: TGTGCCACCAGGGGTACTAGCGGGAAGGACAATGAGCAGTTCTTC. It codes for CATRGTSGKDNEQFF.

The chain carries TRBV4-1 and TRBJ2-2; TRBD1 might be the D (7 bases). The CDR3 sequence is 17 residues long. V dropped 3 bases and J dropped 5 bases, with 19 bases sitting between them. Per germline, CDR1 MGHRA and CDR2 YSYEKL. This CDR3 is CASSHSIRGVNTGELFF. The DNA for the CDR3 is TGCGCCAGCAGCCATTCAATCAGGGGGGTTAATACCGGGGAGCTGTTTTTT.

This sequence joins TRBV27 and TRBJ1-2; 8 bases fit TRBD1. J was trimmed by 2 bases and V by 5 bases; bases with no gene match: 4. The CDR3 is 14 amino acids. Germline V gives CDR1 MNHEY, CDR2 SMNVEV (reference sequence). The CDR3 reads CASSGDRKNYGYTF. Here the CDR3 DNA reads TGTGCCAGCAGTGGGGACAGGAAGAACTATGGCTACACCTTC.

The V and J genes are TRBV28 and TRBJ1-6, with 10 bases lining up with TRBD1. The CDR3 covers 12 residues. The junction had 2 bases not matched to a gene; V was cut back by 8 bases and J by 10 bases. CDR1 is MDHEN, CDR2 SYDVKM, per germline. The CDR3 bases are TGTGCCAGCGGACAGGGGGACTCACCCCTCCACTTT. This codes for CASGQGDSPLHF.

This chain joins TRBV18 and TRBJ1-1, with D unclear. Germline V gene lookup returns CDR1 KGHSH and CDR2 LQKENI. V was clipped by 2 bases and J by 0 bases, with 10 bases between them. This CDR3 contains 15 residues. DNA for the CDR3: TGTGCCAGCTCACCATCTAGCGAAATGAACACTGAAGCTTTCTTT. Translation gives CASSPSSEMNTEAFF. Variable domain in full (rest from reference TRBV18 and TRBJ1-1): NAGVMQNPRHLVRRRGQEARLRCSPMKGHSHVYWYRQLPEEGLKFMVYLQKENIIDESGMPKERFSAEFPKEGPSILRIQQVVRGDSAAYFCASSPSSEMNTEAFFGQGTRLTVV.

The V gene is TRBV19, the J gene TRBJ1-4; D may be TRBD1 (6 bases). This CDR3 comprises 15 residues. CDR1 is LNHDA and CDR2 is SQIVND in the germline V gene (reference sequence). Trimming left V 4 bases short and J 2 bases short, with 11 bases between. The CDR3 nucleotides are TGTGCCAGTAGTAGCACAGGGTCCACTAATGAAAAACTGTTTTTT. It encodes CASSSTGSTNEKLFF.

The chain uses TRBV7-8 and TRBJ1-2; 7 bases line up with TRBD1. Per the germline V gene, CDR1 is SGHVS and CDR2 is FQNEAQ. Trimming took 0 bases from V and 6 from J; bases not matched to a gene: 13. This CDR3 spans 17 amino acids. CDR3 sequence (DNA): TGTGCCAGCAGCTTAGCCTCCGGGACGAGGGGGCCCGATGGCTACACCTTC. Translation: CASSLASGTRGPDGYTF.

This sequence joins TRBV29-1 and TRBJ1-1; no reliable D call. Trimming took 6 bases from V and 3 from J, leaving 14 bases between them. The V gene's germline CDR1 is SQVTM and CDR2 ANQGSEA. This CDR3 is built from 13 residues. CDR3 loop: CSVADTRYTEAFF. CDR3 bases: TGCAGCGTCGCTGATACACGTTACACTGAAGCTTTCTTT.

V gene TRBV10-3 combines with J gene TRBJ1-1; D not certain. The ends were cut back, 6 bases at V and 1 base at J, with 6 bases in the middle. The CDR3 is 12 amino acids. CDR1 and CDR2 (germline): ENHRY, SYGVKD. Here the CDR3 reads CAIRVENTEAFF. For the CDR3, the DNA is TGTGCCATCAGGGTAGAGAACACTGAAGCTTTCTTT.

This rearrangement joins TRBV25-1 to TRBJ2-7; D remains ambiguous. This CDR3 comprises 14 residues. V gave up 2 bases and J gave up 2 bases, with 10 bases separating them. Germline V lookup: CDR1 MGHDK, CDR2 SYGVNS. CDR3: CASSEVTPAYEQYF. The CDR3 nucleotides read TGTGCCAGCAGTGAAGTAACTCCCGCCTACGAGCAGTACTTC.

The count of this clone is one. The rearrangement links TRBV27 to TRBJ2-7, with TRBD1 matching 8 bases. This CDR3 spans 17 amino acids. Germline V gene sequence: CDR1 MNHEY, CDR2 SMNVEV (reference sequence). V shed 2 bases, J shed 2 bases, and the junction held 11 bases outside the gene matches. The CDR3 DNA reads TGTGCCAGCAGTTTAGTAACGGGACAGGACGACCCCTACGAGCAGTACTTC. Translating it yields CASSLVTGQDDPYEQYF.

The rearrangement joins TRBV24-1 to TRBJ2-7; maybe TRBD1 (6 bases). V shed 1 base and J shed 0 bases, with 9 bases lying between them. Germline-derived CDR1 and CDR2 are KGHDR and SFDVKD. The CDR3 is made up of 15 amino acids. CDR3 sequence (DNA): TGTGCCACCAGTGATTTCAGAGGGGGCTCCTACGAGCAGTACTTC. Its protein product is CATSDFRGGSYEQYF.

This chain links TRBV11-2 with TRBJ1-4, with unresolved D. Looked up from germline, CDR1 is SGHAT and CDR2 is FQNNGV. The V end lost 3 bases, the J end lost 5 bases, and 4 bases lay between the germline ends. CDR3 length: 12 residues. The CDR3 bases are TGTGCCAGCAGCTTTGGGAATGAAAAACTGTTTTTT. It translates to CASSFGNEKLFF.